Shown below are 3 T cell receptor beta chains from a single sample sequenced in a study of T cells in Graves' hyperthyroidism and ophthalmopathy. RNA transcripts served as the template for amplifying TCR beta CDR3 regions. RT-PCR in the first round (using the HTBI primer set) targeted the TCR CDR3. TCRdb called the multiplex PCR reads again in MiXCR, with one record for every CDR3 protein. The profile shows about 520,000 distinct CDR3 sequences, roughly a quarter of them singletons. The specimen sequenced was blood. The receptor source for this set is a woman in her 30s with Graves' ophthalmopathy.

The chain couples TRBV12-3 or TRBV12-4 to TRBJ1-2; D gene ambiguous. This CDR3 contains 14 residues. V was clipped by 4 bases and J by 2 bases, with 11 bases between them. This CDR3 reads CASSSHGTNYGYTF. DNA of the CDR3: TGTGCCAGCAGTTCTCACGGAACGAACTATGGCTACACCTTC.

In its sample, this clonotype was seen many times. Mismatch with germline at one junction end may stem from a read error. The V and J genes are TRBV20-1 and TRBJ1-1; D gene unclear. CDR1 DFQATT and CDR2 SNEGSKA come from the germline V gene (reference sequence). This CDR3 has 14 residues. CDR3 residues: CSAPDEGSNSEAFF. Written as DNA, the CDR3 is TGCAGTGCCCCCGACGAGGGTTCCAACAGTGAAGCTTTCTTT.

This clonotype was seen just once. The V gene is TRBV7-8, the J gene TRBJ1-3; TRBD1 matches 7 bases. Trimming at V came to 3 bases and at J to 0 bases, leaving 5 bases not matched to a gene. The CDR3 is 16 residues long. Germline values: CDR1 SGHVS, CDR2 FQNEAQ. The CDR3 here is CASSLGQWSSGNTIYF. The CDR3 DNA reads as TGTGCCAGCAGCTTGGGACAGTGGAGCTCTGGAAACACCATATATTTT.